The 15 T cell receptor beta chains listed next were all sequenced from one sample in a study of CD8+ T cells in alopecia areata. It was cDNA, reverse transcribed from extracted RNA, that served as the sequencing template. Generated by immunoSEQ multiplex PCR, the TCRdb table keeps only in-frame clones and is missing some. The data contain around 97,000 clones, over 75% of them singletons. Treatment given: oral pan-JAK inhibitor, 5-10 mg twice daily. The starting material was CD8+ T cells sorted from blood, obtained between weeks 30 and 35, from a patient treated with tofacitinib. The receptors originated from a human donor with alopecia areata.

The rearrangement links TRBV29-1 to TRBJ2-1; 12 bases are shared with TRBD2. Losses at the gene ends were 4 bases for V and 3 bases for J; bases not matched to a gene: 4. Germline V gene data show CDR1 as SQVTM and CDR2 as ANQGSEA. The CDR3 loop spans 15 amino acids. The CDR3 DNA follows: TGCAGCGTTGTAAAGACTAGCGGGGGCTACAATGAGCAGTTCTTC. This encodes CSVVKTSGGYNEQFF.

The J gene is TRBJ2-7, the V gene TRBV27; a possible D gene is TRBD2 (7 bases). The CDR3 has 12 residues. Trimming shortened V by 9 bases and J by 3 bases, and 12 bases separated the two germline ends. CDR1 MNHEY and CDR2 SMNVEV come from the germline V gene (reference sequence). This CDR3 reads CASSRGGYEQYF. As DNA, the CDR3 is TGTGCCAGTTCTAGGGGGGGCTACGAGCAGTACTTC.

The genes are TRBV14 and TRBJ2-7; 7 bases line up with TRBD1. V shed 4 bases and J 0 bases; nucleotides not matched to a gene: 3. The CDR3 sequence is 14 residues long. Germline loops: CDR1 SGHDN, CDR2 FVKESK. Here the CDR3 reads CASSPRQGSYEQYF. CDR3 DNA sequence: TGTGCCAGCAGCCCCAGACAGGGCTCCTACGAGCAGTACTTC.

The chain uses TRBV6-1 and TRBJ2-5, with 10 positions matching TRBD1. The DNA end is more similar to TRBJ2-7, so the J call may be wrong. CDR1 is MNHNS and CDR2 is SASEGT in the germline V gene. The CDR3 loop spans 13 amino acids. CDR3 DNA sequence: TGTGCCAGCTGCAGGACAGGGGGCTACGAGCAGTACTTC. Translated, it gives CASCRTGGYEQYF.

The chain has TRBV29-1 and TRBJ1-1; no clear D gene. Trimming stripped 3 bases from V and 8 bases from J, with 13 bases between. From germline, CDR1 is SQVTM and CDR2 ANQGSEA. The length of the CDR3 is 12 residues. As DNA, the CDR3 is TGCAGCGTTGACCCTATGAGTGTGGAAGCTTTCTTT. Its translation: CSVDPMSVEAFF.

This clone has a handful of counts. This sequence joins TRBV5-4 and TRBJ2-4, with TRBD1 matching 7 bases. From germline, CDR1 is SGHNT and CDR2 YYREEE (reference sequence). The CDR3 has 13 residues. Unmatched junction bases numbered 2, after V lost 0 bases and J lost 8 bases. CDR3 residues: CASSLGGQYIQYF. DNA for the CDR3: TGTGCCAGCAGCTTGGGGGGACAGTACATTCAGTACTTC.

The chain uses TRBV6-1 and TRBJ2-7, with D perhaps TRBD1 or TRBD2 (5 bases each). Germline-derived CDR1 and CDR2 are MNHNS and SASEGT. V shed 4 bases and J shed 7 bases, with 14 bases lying between them. The CDR3 spans 13 residues. CDR3 region: CASSVAREWEQYF. CDR3 nucleotide sequence: TGTGCCAGCAGTGTGGCCAGGGAGTGGGAGCAGTACTTC.

The chain joins TRBV7-9 to TRBJ2-3; 8 bases agree with TRBD1. J lost 2 bases, V lost 6 bases, and 13 bases had no gene match. The CDR3 consists of 17 residues. The germline V gene has CDR1 SEHNR and CDR2 FQNEAQ (reference sequence). This chain's CDR3 is CASSHTPGQVTTDTQYF. The CDR3 nucleotides read TGTGCCAGCAGTCATACCCCGGGACAGGTGACCACAGATACGCAGTATTTT. Combining the CDR3 with reference TRBV7-9 and TRBJ2-3 gives the whole variable domain DTGVSQNPRHKITKRGQNVTFRCDPISEHNRLYWYRQTLGQGPEFLTYFQNEAQLEKSRLLSDRFSAERPKGSFSTLEIQRTEQGDSAMYLCASSHTPGQVTTDTQYFGPGTRLTVL.

J is TRBJ1-1 and V is TRBV19, with a possible D match to TRBD1 (6 bases). Trimming left V 9 bases short and J 3 bases short, with 17 bases between. The length of the CDR3 is 14 residues. In germline, CDR1 is LNHDA, CDR2 SQIVND (reference sequence). The CDR3 DNA follows: TGTGCCAGCACCCCGGGGGGCGAATACACTGAAGCTTTCTTT. It translates to CASTPGGEYTEAFF.

This clone was picked up one time. The CDR3 reads CASSDDRNEQFF. The CDR3 bases are TGTGCCAGCAGCGACGACAGGAATGAGCAGTTCTTC. The rearrangement joins TRBV7-9 to TRBJ2-1; a possible D gene is TRBD1 (6 bases). CDR3 length: 12 residues. V lost 5 bases, J lost 7 bases, and 9 bases lay in between. Germline lookup yields CDR1 SEHNR and CDR2 FQNEAQ (reference sequence).

This CDR3 is CASSQDVRPNQPQHF. DNA for the CDR3: TGCGCCAGCAGCCAAGATGTACGGCCGAATCAGCCCCAGCATTTT. The chain employs TRBV4-1 and TRBJ1-5; D gene unclear. The CDR3 length is 15 residues. V gave up 0 bases and J gave up 4 bases, with 10 bases separating them. CDR1 MGHRA and CDR2 YSYEKL come from the germline V gene.

The rearrangement uses TRBV5-1 and TRBJ2-7; D not certain. Trimming pared 3 bases from V and 1 base from J, leaving 5 bases between. Per the germline V gene, CDR1 is SGHRS and CDR2 is YFSETQ. The CDR3 spans 12 residues. The CDR3 nucleotides are TGCGCCAGCAGCTGGGGATCCTACGAGCAGTACTTC. Translated, it gives CASSWGSYEQYF.

The rearrangement joins TRBV5-1 to TRBJ2-3, with TRBD1 matching 8 bases. Germline assignment: CDR1 SGHRS and CDR2 YFSETQ. The V and J ends lost 4 bases and 0 bases, in that order; junction bases with no gene match: 10. The CDR3 extends over 17 amino acids. CDR3 bases: TGCGCCAGCAGCCCTGGACAGGGCTGGACTAGCACAGATACGCAGTATTTT. Its protein product is CASSPGQGWTSTDTQYF. The full variable domain, with the rest looked up from reference TRBV5-1 and TRBJ2-3, is KAGVTQTPRYLIKTRGQQVTLSCSPISGHRSVSWYQQTPGQGLQFLFEYFSETQRNKGNFPGRFSGRQFSNSRSEMNVSTLELGDSALYLCASSPGQGWTSTDTQYFGPGTRLTVL.

The rearrangement joins TRBV6-1 to TRBJ2-7; no reliable D call. The ends were cut back, 6 bases at V and 0 bases at J, with 9 bases in the middle. Germline V lookup: CDR1 MNHNS, CDR2 SASEGT. This CDR3 is built from 13 residues. CDR3 sequence (DNA): TGTGCCAGCAGGCCTTTTAGCTCCTACGAGCAGTACTTC. The encoded protein is CASRPFSSYEQYF.

This rearrangement joins TRBV7-9 to TRBJ2-7; 8 positions agree with TRBD1. The CDR3 is made up of 12 amino acids. V lost 5 bases to trimming and J lost 6 bases; unmatched junction nucleotides: 3. The germline gives CDR1 SEHNR, CDR2 FQNEAQ (reference sequence). CDR3 in amino acids: CASSQGAAEQYF. The CDR3 nucleotides are TGTGCCAGCAGCCAGGGGGCGGCCGAGCAGTACTTC.